Listed here are 24 T cell receptor beta chains from one sample, sequenced in a study of cytomegalovirus exposure and HLA in healthy donors. TCRdb keeps only in-frame clones here, not all; method: immunoSEQ multiplex PCR. This table holds about 160,000 clones, about 90% found once. Sequencing used PBMCs. These receptors were collected from a young man in good health and CMV-seropositive.

This clone was detected only a few times. The rearrangement joins TRBV29-1 to TRBJ2-7; maybe TRBD1 (6 bases). Germline values: CDR1 SQVTM, CDR2 ANQGSEA. Between the trimmed V and J ends, which lost 4 bases and 5 bases, there was a span of 15 bases. The CDR3 spans 13 residues. The CDR3 spells CSVASLQGNEQYF. The CDR3 DNA reads TGCAGCGTTGCAAGCCTACAGGGAAACGAGCAGTACTTC.

This sequence joins TRBV4-2 and TRBJ2-3; 14 nucleotides line up with TRBD2. The CDR3 totals 16 residues. V lost 1 base to trimming and J lost 6 bases; unmatched junction nucleotides: 3. Germline V gene sequence: CDR1 LGHNA, CDR2 YNFKEQ. CDR3 in amino acids: CASSQGLAGGPDTQYF. As DNA, the CDR3 is TGTGCCAGCAGCCAAGGACTAGCGGGAGGGCCGGATACGCAGTATTTT.

The CDR3 DNA is TGCGCCAGCAGTCTGAGCCTCGAAGGCGGGGTTTTTGCGAACACCGGGGAGCTGTTTTTT. This codes for CASSLSLEGGVFANTGELFF. The V gene is TRBV4-1, the J gene TRBJ2-2; D is possibly TRBD2 (6 bases). V was shortened by 6 bases and J by 0 bases, with 26 bases between the two germline ends. The length of the CDR3 is 20 residues. The germline V gene has CDR1 MGHRA and CDR2 YSYEKL.

The chain recombines TRBV29-1 with TRBJ2-7; 7 nucleotides align to TRBD2. CDR3 length: 11 amino acids. V lost 4 bases and J lost 12; bases outside the gene matches: 9. CDR1 SQVTM and CDR2 ANQGSEA come from the germline V gene. CDR3 sequence reads: CSVVVGEGRYF. CDR3 in DNA: TGCAGCGTTGTGGTTGGGGAGGGTCGGTACTTC.

The CDR3 spells CASSWGLEDTGELFF. CDR3 bases: TGTGCCAGCAGCTGGGGACTAGAAGACACCGGGGAGCTGTTTTTT. V gene TRBV5-4 combines with J gene TRBJ2-2, with TRBD2 matching over 8 bases. V shed 3 bases, J shed 3 bases, and the junction held 4 bases outside the gene matches. Germline V lookup: CDR1 SGHNT, CDR2 YYREEE (reference sequence). The CDR3 loop spans 15 amino acids.

The chain recombines TRBV27 with TRBJ2-5; TRBD2 might be the D (5 bases). This CDR3 is built from 13 residues. The germline V gene has CDR1 MNHEY and CDR2 SMNVEV (reference sequence). V was clipped by 8 bases and J by 1 base, with 11 bases between them. The CDR3 region has the DNA TGTGCCAGCGCCTCAGGACTCCAAGAGACCCAGTACTTC. This codes for CASASGLQETQYF.

The chain has TRBV2 and TRBJ1-4; D unresolved. The germline V gene has CDR1 SNHLY and CDR2 FYNNEI. Trimming pared 6 bases from V and 7 bases from J, leaving 15 bases between. The CDR3 extends over 14 amino acids. This CDR3 reads CASSREHTREKLFF. The CDR3 nucleotides are TGTGCCAGCAGCCGGGAGCACACTCGTGAAAAACTGTTTTTT.

The chain recombines TRBV4-1 with TRBJ2-5, with 12 bases matching TRBD2. This CDR3 is 16 amino acids long. Trimming at V came to 0 bases and at J to 4 bases, leaving 3 bases not matched to a gene. Germline-derived CDR1 and CDR2 are MGHRA and YSYEKL. The CDR3 sequence: CASSQDLGLAGETQYF. The CDR3 nucleotides are TGCGCCAGCAGCCAAGATCTGGGACTAGCGGGAGAGACCCAGTACTTC.

The chain has TRBV2 and TRBJ1-2; 9 bases line up with TRBD1. CDR1 and CDR2 from the germline V gene are SNHLY and FYNNEI. The CDR3 runs to 13 residues. V trimming: 6 bases; J trimming: 8 bases; junction bases outside the gene matches: 7. CDR3 sequence (DNA): TGTGCCAGCAGGGGACAGGGAGTCAACGGCTACACCTTC. It specifies CASRGQGVNGYTF.

The V and J genes are TRBV6-6 and TRBJ1-1, with 8 bases that match TRBD1. The CDR3 is 14 residues long. Losses at the gene ends were 7 bases for V and 11 bases for J; bases not matched to a gene: 15. CDR1 is MNHNY, CDR2 SVGAGI, per germline (reference sequence). The CDR3 spells CASITPGTTGVAFF. CDR3 DNA: TGTGCCAGCATCACGCCGGGCACGACAGGGGTTGCTTTCTTT.

The genes are TRBV21-1 and TRBJ2-2; no check of the table's D call, TRBD1, against the DNA was made. TRBV21-1 is classified as a pseudogene. This CDR3 is 16 amino acids long. The DNA for the CDR3 is TGTGCCAGCAGCAAAGTGGAACAGGGAAGCACCGGGGAGCTGTTTTTT. Protein: CASSKVEQGSTGELFF.

V and J are TRBV28 and TRBJ2-7; 11 bases agree with TRBD2. Germline V gene sequence: CDR1 MDHEN, CDR2 SYDVKM. Trimming at V came to 2 bases and at J to 5 bases, leaving 5 bases not matched to a gene. The CDR3 is 15 amino acids. DNA of the CDR3: TGTGCCAGCAGTTTACCGGTTAGCGGGAGGGACGAGCAGTACTTC. Its translation is CASSLPVSGRDEQYF.

CDR3 in DNA: TGTGCCAGCAGCAAAGATCTCAGGGCTGCCTACGAGCAGTACTTC. It is translated as CASSKDLRAAYEQYF. V gene TRBV21-1 combines with J gene TRBJ2-7; the table's D call of TRBD1 was not tested on the DNA. TRBV21-1 is a pseudogene. The CDR3 runs 15 residues.

The J gene is TRBJ1-1, the V gene TRBV6-5; the match to TRBD1 covers 8 bases. The CDR3 extends over 13 amino acids. The germline CDR1 and CDR2 sequences are MNHEY and SVGAGI. V dropped 6 bases and J dropped 6; count of bases not matched to a gene: 6. Here the CDR3 reads CASRDRDVAEAFF. The CDR3 region has the DNA TGTGCCAGCAGGGACAGGGATGTGGCTGAAGCTTTCTTT.

This chain connects TRBV27 to TRBJ1-2; D may be TRBD1 (5 bases). Germline lookup yields CDR1 MNHEY and CDR2 SMNVEV (reference sequence). V was trimmed by 8 bases and J by 3 bases, leaving 13 bases between them. This CDR3 has 13 amino acids. In DNA form, the CDR3 reads TGTGCCAGCTCCATGACAGCTGACTATGGCTACACCTTC. Encoded protein: CASSMTADYGYTF.

Here the CDR3 DNA reads TGTGCCAGCAGGACCGTAGCGGGATGGGGTCAGGAGACCCAGTACTTC. Translation: CASRTVAGWGQETQYF. The genes are TRBV7-2 and TRBJ2-5, with 8 nucleotides matching TRBD2. After removal of 6 bases from V and 5 bases from J, the junction contained 14 bases not matched to a gene. From germline, CDR1 is SGHTA and CDR2 FQGNSA. The CDR3 is 16 residues long.

V and J are TRBV7-3 and TRBJ2-1; 9 bases fit TRBD1. This CDR3 has 15 amino acids. Germline values: CDR1 SGHTA, CDR2 FQGTGA. The ends lost 5 bases at V and 4 bases at J; junction bases unmatched: 6. In nucleotides, the CDR3 is TGTGCCAGCAGCATCGGACAGGGGACATACAATGAGCAGTTCTTC. Its translation is CASSIGQGTYNEQFF. Looking up the rest from reference TRBV7-3 and TRBJ2-1 gives the full variable domain: GAGVSQTPSNKVTEKGKYVELRCDPISGHTALYWYRQSLGQGPEFLIYFQGTGAADDSGLPNDRFFAVRPEGSVSTLKIQRTERGDSAVYLCASSIGQGTYNEQFFGPGTRLTVL.

This clone was seen only once. As DNA, the CDR3 is TGTGCCAGCAGCCCCCGGACTAGCGGGAGTACCGGGGAGCTGTTTTTT. Its protein product is CASSPRTSGSTGELFF. The chain joins TRBV9 to TRBJ2-2, with 13 positions matching TRBD2. The junction had 5 bases not matched to a gene; V was cut back by 4 bases and J by 5 bases. Germline assignment: CDR1 SGDLS and CDR2 YYNGEE. The CDR3 runs to 16 residues.

J is TRBJ1-5 and V is TRBV5-5; D remains ambiguous. V was trimmed by 3 bases and J by 4 bases, leaving 8 bases between them. This CDR3 is 13 amino acids long. Germline values: CDR1 SGHKS, CDR2 YYEKEE (reference sequence). CDR3 nucleotide sequence: TGTGCCAGCAGCTGGACTAGGAATCAGCCCCAGCATTTT. Translating it yields CASSWTRNQPQHF.

This clone occurred once. This chain uses TRBV6-5 with TRBJ2-2; tentative D call: TRBD2 (6 bases). V lost 6 bases and J 4 bases, leaving 12 bases between the germline ends. The CDR3 contains 14 residues. In germline, CDR1 is MNHEY, CDR2 SVGAGI. The CDR3 DNA follows: TGTGCCAGCAGCCGTACTAGCCCCACCGGGGAGCTGTTTTTT. Its translation: CASSRTSPTGELFF.

This clone was picked up a small number of times. The chain couples TRBV30 to TRBJ1-1; D perhaps matches TRBD1 (5 bases). The germline CDR1 and CDR2 sequences are GTSNPN and SVGIG (reference sequence). The CDR3 length is 12 residues. V lost 3 bases and J lost 6, with 11 bases in between. CDR3 DNA sequence: TGTGCCTGGAGAGGTTCGACAGCTGAAGCTTTCTTT. This encodes CAWRGSTAEAFF.

The chain links TRBV5-4 to TRBJ2-3, with TRBD2 identical over 7 bases. The CDR3 has 16 amino acids. Germline V lookup: CDR1 SGHNT, CDR2 YYREEE (reference sequence). After removal of 1 base from V and 0 bases from J, the junction contained 5 bases not matched to a gene. This CDR3 is CASSLSQRESTDTQYF. CDR3 DNA: TGTGCCAGCAGCTTGTCTCAGCGGGAAAGCACAGATACGCAGTATTTT.

The chain couples TRBV5-5 to TRBJ2-3; 10 nucleotides agree with TRBD2. Germline CDR1 is SGHKS and CDR2 is YYEKEE (reference sequence). The CDR3 covers 14 residues. Trimming at V came to 3 bases and at J to 3 bases, leaving 1 base not matched to a gene. The CDR3 bases are TGTGCCAGCAGCTCGACTAGCGGGACAGATACGCAGTATTTT. Amino acid sequence: CASSSTSGTDTQYF.

V gene TRBV10-1 combines with J gene TRBJ1-1; D may be TRBD1 (5 bases). The CDR3 covers 13 residues. V was trimmed by 0 bases and J by 7 bases, leaving 9 bases between them. Germline assignment: CDR1 WNHNN and CDR2 SYGVQD (reference sequence). The CDR3 here is CASSESTGLEAFF. The CDR3 DNA follows: TGCGCCAGCAGTGAGTCAACAGGTCTTGAAGCTTTCTTT.